These 25 T cell receptor beta chains were all obtained from the same sample, sequenced in a study of technical replicates of blood from several donors. Profiling relied on immunoSEQ multiplex PCR, and the TCRdb table lists in-frame clones only, not all of them. The table records roughly 66,000 clones, approximately 84% of them present only once. The sample taken for sequencing was PBMCs. The receptors here all came from a human donor in good health. Some clones in this sample may be carry-over from other donors' samples.

This chain joins TRBV7-9 and TRBJ2-3; maybe TRBD1 (6 bases). CDR1 is SEHNR, CDR2 FQNEAQ, per germline (reference sequence). Trimming cost V 0 bases and J 1 base, with 11 bases left between them. The CDR3 length is 16 residues. The CDR3 region has the DNA TGTGCCAGCAGCTTAGCCCAGGGGTGGGGCACAGATACGCAGTATTTT. Translating it yields CASSLAQGWGTDTQYF.

In this sample, this clone turned up a few times. The genes are TRBV27 and TRBJ1-1, with no clear D. This CDR3 is built from 14 residues. Germline V gene data show CDR1 as MNHEY and CDR2 as SMNVEV (reference sequence). Trimming shortened V by 5 bases and J by 1 base, and 11 bases separated the two germline ends. The CDR3 region has the DNA TGTGCCAGCAGTCGAGAGGCCCCGAACACTGAAGCTTTCTTT. Translated: CASSREAPNTEAFF.

The chain uses TRBV7-9 and TRBJ2-7; 11 bases align to TRBD1. Germline V gene data show CDR1 as SEHNR and CDR2 as FQNEAQ (reference sequence). There are 14 residues in the CDR3. Losses at the gene ends were 5 bases for V and 4 bases for J; bases not matched to a gene: 4. Written as DNA, the CDR3 is TGTGCCAGCAGCGCTGGGACAGGGGGGTACGAGCAGTACTTC. Its protein product is CASSAGTGGYEQYF.

V usage is TRBV6-6 and J usage is TRBJ1-5; TRBD1 matches at 7 bases. The V and J ends lost 4 bases and 2 bases, in that order; junction bases with no gene match: 5. Germline V gene sequence: CDR1 MNHNY, CDR2 SVGAGI (reference sequence). There are 15 residues in the CDR3. The CDR3 here is CASSSTGRGNQPQHF. Written as DNA, the CDR3 is TGTGCCAGCAGTTCGACAGGGAGAGGCAATCAGCCCCAGCATTTT.

V gene TRBV11-1 combines with J gene TRBJ2-5; D might be TRBD2 (5 bases). V was pared by 7 bases and J by 5 bases, with 20 bases between. The CDR3 loop spans 15 amino acids. From germline, CDR1 is SGHAT and CDR2 FQDESV (reference sequence). The CDR3 DNA is TGTGCCAGCACCAACCTCTTCGGGAAAGGGGAGACCCAGTACTTC. This sequence encodes CASTNLFGKGETQYF.

This clone has a single count. The V and J genes are TRBV7-2 and TRBJ1-4; D is unclear. V lost 4 bases, J lost 0 bases, and 15 bases lay in between. Germline-derived CDR1 and CDR2 are SGHTA and FQGNSA. The CDR3 sequence is 17 residues long. This CDR3 is CASSSRPGSATNEKLFF. Written as DNA, the CDR3 is TGTGCCAGCAGCTCCAGACCGGGATCTGCAACTAATGAAAAACTGTTTTTT.

This clone occurred once. The chain has TRBV7-7 and TRBJ2-5, with a weak D call TRBD2 (5 bases). Trimming shortened V by 4 bases and J by 5 bases, and 14 bases separated the two germline ends. The CDR3 loop spans 14 amino acids. Germline CDR1 reads SSHAT; CDR2 reads FNYEAQ (reference sequence). CDR3 residues: CASSSPEREETQYF. The CDR3 nucleotides are TGTGCCAGCAGCTCCCCTGAGAGGGAGGAGACCCAGTACTTC.

The V gene is TRBV9, the J gene TRBJ2-3, with a possible D match to TRBD1 (5 bases). This CDR3 has 12 amino acids. Trimming took 4 bases from V and 4 from J, leaving 7 bases between them. Germline V gives CDR1 SGDLS, CDR2 YYNGEE. This CDR3 is CASSKGADTQYF. The CDR3 region has the DNA TGTGCCAGCAGCAAAGGGGCAGATACGCAGTATTTT.

The chain has TRBV25-1 and TRBJ2-7; 7 bases fit TRBD1. CDR1 is MGHDK and CDR2 is SYGVNS in the germline V gene. The CDR3 spans 14 residues. V dropped 2 bases and J dropped 2; count of bases not matched to a gene: 3. In nucleotides, the CDR3 is TGTGCCAGCAGTGAAGGGCAGGGGGCCTACGAGCAGTACTTC. Protein: CASSEGQGAYEQYF.

The rearrangement uses TRBV7-6 and TRBJ2-7, with TRBD2 identical over 15 bases. This CDR3 is built from 16 residues. The junction had 7 bases not matched to a gene; V was cut back by 4 bases and J by 6 bases. Germline V CDR1 and CDR2: SGHVS, FNYEAQ. The CDR3 sequence: CASSSGTSGGKFEQYF. The CDR3 nucleotides are TGTGCCAGCAGCTCGGGGACTAGCGGGGGGAAATTCGAGCAGTACTTC. Together with reference TRBV7-6 and TRBJ2-7, the CDR3 gives the full variable domain: GAGVSQSPRYKVTKRGQDVALRCDPISGHVSLYWYRQALGQGPEFLTYFNYEAQQDKSGLPNDRFSAERPEGSISTLTIQRTEQRDSAMYRCASSSGTSGGKFEQYFGPGTRLTVT.

V usage is TRBV7-2 and J usage is TRBJ2-1, with 11 bases aligning to TRBD2. The germline V gene encodes CDR1 SGHTA and CDR2 FQGNSA. V shed 5 bases, J shed 3 bases, and the junction held 6 bases outside the gene matches. The CDR3 is made up of 16 amino acids. CDR3 nucleotides: TGTGCCAGCAGCCCGGGACTAGCGGAATACTACAATGAGCAGTTCTTC. Translated: CASSPGLAEYYNEQFF. Combining the CDR3 with reference TRBV7-2 and TRBJ2-1 gives the whole variable domain GAGVSQSPSNKVTEKGKDVELRCDPISGHTALYWYRQSLGQGLEFLIYFQGNSAPDKSGLPSDRFSAERTGGSVSTLTIQRTQQEDSAVYLCASSPGLAEYYNEQFFGPGTRLTVL.

The rearrangement joins TRBV18 to TRBJ1-3; the D gene is possibly TRBD1 (5 bases). The germline V gene has CDR1 KGHSH and CDR2 LQKENI. The ends were cut back, 6 bases at V and 4 bases at J, with 16 bases in the middle. The CDR3 is 15 residues long. CDR3 DNA: TGTGCCAGCTCCCCGTTAGGGGTTGTCGGAAACACCATATATTTT. Its protein is CASSPLGVVGNTIYF. Combining the CDR3 with reference TRBV18 and TRBJ1-3 gives the whole variable domain NAGVMQNPRHLVRRRGQEARLRCSPMKGHSHVYWYRQLPEEGLKFMVYLQKENIIDESGMPKERFSAEFPKEGPSILRIQQVVRGDSAAYFCASSPLGVVGNTIYFGEGSWLTVV.

The chain joins TRBV30 to TRBJ1-6, with D possibly TRBD1 on 6 matching bases. CDR1 and CDR2 from the germline V gene are GTSNPN and SVGIG (reference sequence). CDR3 length: 13 amino acids. V dropped 5 bases and J dropped 5 bases, with 10 bases sitting between them. The CDR3 region has the DNA TGTGCCTGGGACAGGAGCGATAATTCACCCCTCCACTTT. Amino acid sequence: CAWDRSDNSPLHF.

The V call is TRBV7-3, the J call TRBJ2-7, with a possible D match to TRBD1 (5 bases). This CDR3 contains 13 residues. Trimming left V 3 bases short and J 6 bases short, with 12 bases between. The germline CDR1 and CDR2 sequences are SGHTA and FQGTGA. The CDR3 coding sequence is TGTGCCAGCAGCTTTGGGGCAGGTCTCGAGCAGTACTTC. Translating gives CASSFGAGLEQYF.

The rearrangement uses TRBV6-5 and TRBJ2-2; maybe TRBD2 (6 bases). Germline-derived CDR1 and CDR2 are MNHEY and SVGAGI. There are 15 residues in the CDR3. The V and J ends lost 4 bases and 1 base respectively, with 10 bases between them. Written as DNA, the CDR3 is TGTGCCAGCAGTTGGGTAGCGGTGAACACCGGGGAGCTGTTTTTT. Amino acids: CASSWVAVNTGELFF.

This clone was counted between two and nine times. The rearrangement uses TRBV4-2 and TRBJ1-3; 8 bases align to TRBD1. The length of the CDR3 is 17 residues. The V gene end was trimmed by 4 bases and the J gene end by 2 bases; junction bases not matched to a gene: 10. CDR1 is LGHNA and CDR2 is YNFKEQ in the germline V gene. CDR3 loop: CASSPGGRGLAGNTIYF. The CDR3 DNA is TGTGCCAGCAGCCCGGGGGGCAGGGGGCTCGCTGGAAACACCATATATTTT.

The rearrangement uses TRBV7-3 and TRBJ1-2; D might be TRBD1 (6 bases). This CDR3 contains 13 residues. CDR1 is SGHTA, CDR2 FQGTGA, per germline. V shed 5 bases and J shed 7 bases, with 14 bases lying between them. In nucleotides, the CDR3 is TGTGCCAGCAGCCCTGGGGGCAGGCGTGGCTACACCTTC. The encoded protein is CASSPGGRRGYTF.

The chain employs TRBV29-1 and TRBJ2-5, with TRBD2 matching over 8 bases. Trimming cost V 3 bases and J 2 bases; bases outside gene matches: 5. The CDR3 is 14 residues long. CDR1 is SQVTM, CDR2 ANQGSEA, per germline. The CDR3 nucleotides are TGCAGCGTTGATGGCTTAGCGGGGCAAGAGACCCAGTACTTC. Translated, it gives CSVDGLAGQETQYF.

In this sample, this clone turned up a few times. The chain couples TRBV7-8 to TRBJ2-4, with D hard to call. Germline CDR1 is SGHVS and CDR2 is FQNEAQ. This CDR3 region has 11 residues. V lost 6 bases and J 5 bases, leaving 5 bases between the germline ends. In DNA form, the CDR3 reads TGTGCCAGCAGTGAGGAAAACATTCAGTACTTC. It codes for CASSEENIQYF.

J is TRBJ2-7 and V is TRBV7-2; TRBD1 aligns across 9 bases. This CDR3 is built from 17 residues. CDR1 is SGHTA, CDR2 FQGNSA, per germline. J lost 4 bases, V lost 1 base, and 11 bases had no gene match. The CDR3 reads CASSLGTGARARYEQYF. The CDR3 DNA reads TGTGCCAGCAGCTTAGGGACAGGGGCTAGAGCAAGGTACGAGCAGTACTTC.

The chain links TRBV5-6 to TRBJ2-7; 7 nucleotides match TRBD2. The CDR3 consists of 13 residues. Germline CDR1 is SGHDT and CDR2 is YYEEEE. Losses at the gene ends were 2 bases for V and 9 bases for J; bases not matched to a gene: 8. In DNA form, the CDR3 reads TGTGCCAGCAGCTTCTCGAGGGAGGGCTGGCAGTACTTC. Amino acids: CASSFSREGWQYF. The complete variable domain, with remaining parts taken from reference TRBV5-6 and TRBJ2-7, reads DAGVTQSPTHLIKTRGQQVTLRCSPKSGHDTVSWYQQALGQGPQFIFQYYEEEERQRGNFPDRFSGHQFPNYSSELNVNALLLGDSALYLCASSFSREGWQYFGPGTRLTVT.

The J gene is TRBJ2-1, the V gene TRBV7-2; 7 positions match TRBD2. Germline V CDR1 and CDR2: SGHTA, FQGNSA. The CDR3 covers 14 residues. Trimming removed 5 bases from V and 4 bases from J; junction bases left unmatched: 5. CDR3 DNA sequence: TGTGCCAGCAGCCTAGGACTAGTGTACAATGAGCAGTTCTTC. Translating gives CASSLGLVYNEQFF. Looking up the rest from reference TRBV7-2 and TRBJ2-1 gives the full variable domain: GAGVSQSPSNKVTEKGKDVELRCDPISGHTALYWYRQSLGQGLEFLIYFQGNSAPDKSGLPSDRFSAERTGGSVSTLTIQRTQQEDSAVYLCASSLGLVYNEQFFGPGTRLTVL.

The chain links TRBV6-4 to TRBJ2-3; 13 bases fit TRBD2. The CDR3 is made up of 15 amino acids. CDR1 is MRHNA and CDR2 is SNTAGT in the germline V gene. Unmatched junction bases numbered 5, after V lost 7 bases and J lost 4 bases. CDR3 amino acids: CASKRTSGSPDTQYF. The CDR3 region has the DNA TGTGCCAGCAAGAGGACTAGCGGGAGCCCAGATACGCAGTATTTT.

The chain joins TRBV10-3 to TRBJ2-7; weak D call: TRBD1 (5 bases). Germline CDR1 and CDR2: ENHRY and SYGVKD. The germline V and J ends were trimmed by 2 bases and 3 bases, with 11 bases remaining between them. This CDR3 is 14 amino acids long. CDR3 residues: CAISEDRRSYEQYF. CDR3 DNA: TGTGCCATCAGTGAGGACAGAAGAAGCTACGAGCAGTACTTC.

The chain has TRBV4-1 and TRBJ1-2; 7 nucleotides match TRBD1. Germline CDR1 and CDR2: MGHRA and YSYEKL. V gave up 4 bases and J gave up 2 bases; unmatched junction bases: 1. The CDR3 is 13 amino acids. CDR3 sequence reads: CASSPQGNYGYTF. The CDR3 nucleotides are TGCGCCAGCAGCCCACAGGGGAACTATGGCTACACCTTC.